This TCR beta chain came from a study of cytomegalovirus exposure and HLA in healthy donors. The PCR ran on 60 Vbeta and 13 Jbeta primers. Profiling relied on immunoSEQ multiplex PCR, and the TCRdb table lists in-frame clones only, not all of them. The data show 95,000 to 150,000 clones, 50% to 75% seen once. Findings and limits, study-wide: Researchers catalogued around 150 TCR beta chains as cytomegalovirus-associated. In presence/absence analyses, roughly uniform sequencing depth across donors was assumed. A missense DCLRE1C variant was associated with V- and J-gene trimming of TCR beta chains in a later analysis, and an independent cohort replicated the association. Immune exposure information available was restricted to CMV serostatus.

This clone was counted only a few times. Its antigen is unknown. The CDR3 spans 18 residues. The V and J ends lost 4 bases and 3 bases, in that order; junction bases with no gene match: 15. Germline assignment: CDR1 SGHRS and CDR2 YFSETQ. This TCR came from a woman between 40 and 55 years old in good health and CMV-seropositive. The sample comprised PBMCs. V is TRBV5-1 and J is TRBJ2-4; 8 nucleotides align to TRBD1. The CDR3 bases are TGCGCCAGCAGCGCGACCCCGGGACAGGTTTGGGACAAAAACATTCAGTACTTC. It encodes CASSATPGQVWDKNIQYF. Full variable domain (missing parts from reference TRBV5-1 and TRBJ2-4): KAGVTQTPRYLIKTRGQQVTLSCSPISGHRSVSWYQQTPGQGLQFLFEYFSETQRNKGNFPGRFSGRQFSNSRSEMNVSTLELGDSALYLCASSATPGQVWDKNIQYFGAGTRLSVL.